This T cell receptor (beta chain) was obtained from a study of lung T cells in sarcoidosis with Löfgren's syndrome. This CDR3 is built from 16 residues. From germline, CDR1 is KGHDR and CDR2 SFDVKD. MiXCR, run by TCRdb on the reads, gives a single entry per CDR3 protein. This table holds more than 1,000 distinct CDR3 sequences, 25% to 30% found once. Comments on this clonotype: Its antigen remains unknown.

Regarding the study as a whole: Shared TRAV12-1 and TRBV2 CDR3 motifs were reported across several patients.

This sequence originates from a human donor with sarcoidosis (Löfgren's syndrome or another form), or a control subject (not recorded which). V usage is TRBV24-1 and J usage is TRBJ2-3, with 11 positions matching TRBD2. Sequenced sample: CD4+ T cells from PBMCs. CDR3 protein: CAKSDRTSGLTNTQYF. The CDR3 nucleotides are TGTGCAAAAAGTGATAGGACTAGCGGGCTTACGAATACGCAGTATTTT.